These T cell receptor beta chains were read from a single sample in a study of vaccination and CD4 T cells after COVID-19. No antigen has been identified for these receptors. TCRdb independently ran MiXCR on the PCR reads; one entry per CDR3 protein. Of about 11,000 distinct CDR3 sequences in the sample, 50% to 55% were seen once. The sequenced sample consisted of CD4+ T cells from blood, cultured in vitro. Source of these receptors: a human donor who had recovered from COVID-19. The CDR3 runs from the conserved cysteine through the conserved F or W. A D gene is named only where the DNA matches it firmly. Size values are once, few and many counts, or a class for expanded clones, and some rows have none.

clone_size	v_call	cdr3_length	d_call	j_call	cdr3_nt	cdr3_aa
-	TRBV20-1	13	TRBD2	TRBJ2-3	TGCAGTGCTACTAAAATACTAGCGGATACGCAGTATTTT	CSATKILADTQYF
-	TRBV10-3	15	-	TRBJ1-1	TGTGCCATCAGTGCGGGGGGGGTCCGGGGCACTGAAGCTTTCTTT	CAISAGGVRGTEAFF
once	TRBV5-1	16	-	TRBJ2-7	TGCGCCAGCAGCTTGGACGGGTGGGAGAGTTCCTACGAGCAGTACTTC	CASSLDGWESSYEQYF
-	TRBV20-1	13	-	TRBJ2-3	TGCAGTGCTAGAGGATCCTTCCCAGATACGCAGTATTTT	CSARGSFPDTQYF
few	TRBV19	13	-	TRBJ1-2	TGTGCCAGTAGTATCGAGGGACGGCGTGGCTACACCTTC	CASSIEGRRGYTF
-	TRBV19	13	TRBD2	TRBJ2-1	TGTGCCAGCGGACTAGCGGGAAACAATGAGCAGTTCTTC	CASGLAGNNEQFF
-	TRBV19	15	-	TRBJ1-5	TGTGCCAGTAGTATTCAGCAGAGTAACAATCAGCCCCAGCATTTT	CASSIQQSNNQPQHF
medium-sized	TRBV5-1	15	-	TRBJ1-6	TGCGCCAGCAGCTTGGTGGGGGGGAGTGTTTCACCCCTCCACTTT	CASSLVGGSVSPLHF
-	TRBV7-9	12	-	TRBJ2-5	TGTGCCAGCAGCGAAGCGATTTGGACCCAGTACTTC	CASSEAIWTQYF
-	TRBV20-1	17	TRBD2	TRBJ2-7	TGCAGTGCTGCCGGGACTAGCGGGGGCCGGGGCTCCTACGAGCAGTACTTC	CSAAGTSGGRGSYEQYF
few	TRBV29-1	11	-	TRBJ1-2	TGCAGCTTCCACCAGGGAGGAGGCTACACCTTC	CSFHQGGGYTF
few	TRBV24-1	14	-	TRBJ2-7	TGTGCCACCAGTGAGGAGGGTCCTTGGGGCGAGCAGTACTTC	CATSEEGPWGEQYF
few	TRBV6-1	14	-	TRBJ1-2	TGTGCCAGCAGCCGAGACAGGATACTTATGGGCTACACCTTC	CASSRDRILMGYTF
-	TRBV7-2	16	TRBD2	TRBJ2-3	TGTGCCAGCAGCCAAAAACTAGCGGGAGGGCCAGATACGCAGTATTTT	CASSQKLAGGPDTQYF
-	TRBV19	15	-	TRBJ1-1	TGTGCCAGTAGCCCTCGGGGCAGAATGAACACTGAAGCTTTCTTT	CASSPRGRMNTEAFF
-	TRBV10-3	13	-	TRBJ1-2	TGTGCCATCAGGGACCCGGACAGCACAGGCTACACCTTC	CAIRDPDSTGYTF
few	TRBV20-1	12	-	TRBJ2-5	TGCAGTGCTAGCGCTGGAAGAGAGACCCAGTACTTC	CSASAGRETQYF
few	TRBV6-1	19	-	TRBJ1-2	TGTGCCAGCAGTGAAAGGCCGTCGAGCGGGGGCGGAGGTCACTATGGCTACACCTTC	CASSERPSSGGGGHYGYTF
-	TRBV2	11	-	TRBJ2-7	TGTGCCAGCAGACAGGGTTACGAGCAGTACTTC	CASRQGYEQYF
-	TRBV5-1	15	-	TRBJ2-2	TGCGCCAGCAGCTCTGCTAATGTAGGGGGCGGGGAGCTGTTTTTT	CASSSANVGGGELFF
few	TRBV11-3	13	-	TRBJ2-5	TGTGCCAGCAGCCGAGCGAGGGGAGAGACCCAGTACTTC	CASSRARGETQYF
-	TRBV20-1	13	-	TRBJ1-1	TGCAGTGCTAGAAGACACGCGAACACTGAAGCTTTCTTT	CSARRHANTEAFF
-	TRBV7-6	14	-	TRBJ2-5	TGTGCCAGCAGCTTACGTCTAGCCGGGGAGACCCAGTACTTC	CASSLRLAGETQYF
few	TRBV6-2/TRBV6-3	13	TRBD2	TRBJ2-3	TGTGCCAGCCGCGGGAGTAGCACAGATACGCAGTATTTT	CASRGSSTDTQYF
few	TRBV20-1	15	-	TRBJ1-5	TGCAGTGCTAGAGACTACAAACAAGTCAATCAGCCCCAGCATTTT	CSARDYKQVNQPQHF
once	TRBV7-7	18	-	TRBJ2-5	TGTGCTAGCATGCTGGGCTCAGTATTTAACAGCTCCCAAGAGACCCAGTACTTC	CASMLGSVFNSSQETQYF
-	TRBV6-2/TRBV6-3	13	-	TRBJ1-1	TGTGCCAGCAGTTACTCGAAGGGCACTGAAGCTTTCTTT	CASSYSKGTEAFF
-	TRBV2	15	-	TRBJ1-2	TGTGCCAGCAGTGTTATGACAGCCTCTCCCCATGGCTACACCTTC	CASSVMTASPHGYTF
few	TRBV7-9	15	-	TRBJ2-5	TGTGCCAGCACCCCAACCCCCGGAGGGCAAGAGACCCAGTACTTC	CASTPTPGGQETQYF
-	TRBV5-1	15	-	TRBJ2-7	TGCGCCAGCAGCCGCGGGGCTCGGGAGTCCTACGAGCAGTACTTC	CASSRGARESYEQYF
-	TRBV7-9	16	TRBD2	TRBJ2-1	TGTGCCAGCAGCTTAGTTTCCGAGCGGGAGGGCAATGAGCAGTTCTTC	CASSLVSEREGNEQFF
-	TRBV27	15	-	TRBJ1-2	TGTGCCAGCAGTTTACGAGGGGACCTGAACTATGGCTACACCTTC	CASSLRGDLNYGYTF
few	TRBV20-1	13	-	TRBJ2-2	TGCAGTGCTGGGACCTCTGGGAATGCGGAGCTGTTTTTT	CSAGTSGNAELFF
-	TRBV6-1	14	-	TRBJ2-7	TGTGCCAGCAGTGAAGCGTGGACAACCTACGAGCAGTACTTC	CASSEAWTTYEQYF
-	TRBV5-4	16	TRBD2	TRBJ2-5	TGTGCCAGCAGCTGGGGAGCGGGAGGGCCGCAAGAGACCCAGTACTTC	CASSWGAGGPQETQYF
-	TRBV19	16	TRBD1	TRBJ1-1	TGTGCCAGTAGTATTTTAAGGGGGCAAGGGAACACTGAAGCTTTCTTT	CASSILRGQGNTEAFF
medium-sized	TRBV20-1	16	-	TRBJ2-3	TGCAGTGCTAGAGATCCCCTACGCTCTAGCACAGATACGCAGTATTTT	CSARDPLRSSTDTQYF
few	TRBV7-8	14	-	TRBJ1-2	TGTGCCAGCAGCTTTAAGGGGCCGGGCTATGGCTACACCTTC	CASSFKGPGYGYTF
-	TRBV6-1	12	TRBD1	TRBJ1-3	TGTGCCACCAGGACAGGGGGAAACACCATATATTTT	CATRTGGNTIYF
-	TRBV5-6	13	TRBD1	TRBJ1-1	TGTGCCAGCAGCCACGGGACAGGGGTTGGAGCTTTCTTT	CASSHGTGVGAFF
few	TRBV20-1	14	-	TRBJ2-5	TGCAGTGCACCCACCGTGCGGGTCGGGGAGACCCAGTACTTC	CSAPTVRVGETQYF
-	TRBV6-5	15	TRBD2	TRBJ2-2	TGTGCCAGCAGTTCTAGCGGGAGGGGTAGCGGGGAGCTGTTTTTT	CASSSSGRGSGELFF
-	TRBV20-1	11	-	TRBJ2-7	TGCAGTGCTAGAGATACTCCCGAGCAGTACTTC	CSARDTPEQYF
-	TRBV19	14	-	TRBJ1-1	TGTGCCAGTAGTAAGTGGAGAGAGAACACTGAAGCTTTCTTT	CASSKWRENTEAFF
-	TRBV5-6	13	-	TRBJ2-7	TGTGCCAGCAGCTTATTCAGCTCCTACGAGCAGTACTTC	CASSLFSSYEQYF
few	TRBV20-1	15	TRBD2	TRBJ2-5	TGCAGTGCTAGAGAATTAGCGGGACCACAAGAGACCCAGTACTTC	CSARELAGPQETQYF